This TCR beta chain was documented in a study of patients and donors after allogeneic stem cell transplantation. TCRdb reanalysed the RT-PCR reads using MiXCR and keeps one entry per CDR3 protein. The table lists about a million distinct CDR3 sequences, approximately 19% of them singletons. Germline loops: CDR1 MNHEY, CDR2 SMNVEV (reference sequence). The CDR3 is 15 residues long. V dropped 6 bases and J dropped 2; count of bases not matched to a gene: 8. The specimen sequenced was blood, either unsorted or a sorted T cell fraction (not recorded which). The source of this sequence is a human donor who was either an allogeneic HSCT recipient or a stem cell or donor lymphocyte infusion donor (not recorded which). It is not recorded whose cells these are; they may come from a transplant donor. J is TRBJ2-7 and V is TRBV27; TRBD1 aligns across 9 bases. The CDR3 bases are TGTGCCAGCAGCCTTGACAGGGGGGGGGCCTACGAGCAGTACTTC. This codes for CASSLDRGGAYEQYF.